This T cell receptor (beta chain) was identified in a study of blood T cells in healthy people across ages. Findings and caveats of the study: In older individuals, TCR beta diversity per million T cells was lower, falling roughly linearly with age. Estimates drawn from one million T cells were deemed to understate diversity.

Each sample had at least 6 million PBMCs isolated. This clonotype was counted a few times. Its specificity is unknown. Germline CDR1 reads MNHNS; CDR2 reads SASEGT. Trimming cost V 6 bases and J 3 bases, with 21 bases left between them. The CDR3 length is 16 residues. A second PCR of roughly 7 to 11 cycles used a sample-barcoded 5' primer and a J-beta primer mix. TCRdb ran MiXCR on the 5' RACE reads and lists one entry per CDR3 protein. The sample has about 1,600,000 distinct CDR3 sequences, 42% seen once. V is TRBV6-1 and J is TRBJ2-7, with a possible D match to TRBD2 (5 bases). The receptor was derived from a woman aged 18-35 years in good health. The source material was blood. CDR3 loop: CASRPEDLSDLYEQYF. DNA for the CDR3: TGTGCCAGCAGACCCGAGGACTTATCCGACCTCTACGAGCAGTACTTC.